This T cell receptor beta chain was found in a study of T-cell memory formation after mild COVID-19. General study points: The appearance of some responding clones in pre-infection memory suggested that cross-reactive memory joined.

On this clonotype itself: Its antigen is not known.

TCRdb processed the 5' RACE reads anew with MiXCR; each CDR3 protein has one entry. The sample shows under 550,000 distinct CDR3 sequences, roughly 18% of them seen only once. The V gene's germline CDR1 is LNHDA and CDR2 SQIVND (reference sequence). V dropped 3 bases and J dropped 4; count of bases not matched to a gene: 5. This CDR3 has 14 amino acids. Specimen: PBMCs or a T cell subset sorted from them (not recorded which). The sequence was collected from an adult woman who had mild COVID-19 (a few samples of this study predate the infection). Cell type and time point are not known. J is TRBJ2-7 and V is TRBV19; TRBD1 agrees at 8 bases. CDR3 DNA sequence: TGTGCCAGTAGTATCCCAGGGGGCGGATACGAGCAGTACTTC. Protein: CASSIPGGGYEQYF. The whole variable domain, remainder taken from reference TRBV19 and TRBJ2-7, is DGGITQSPKYLFRKEGQNVTLSCEQNLNHDAMYWYRQDPGQGLRLIYYSQIVNDFQKGDIAEGYSVSREKKESFPLTVTSAQKNPTAFYLCASSIPGGGYEQYFGPGTRLTVT.